The 27 T cell receptor beta chains presented below share a single source sample, sequenced in a study of OX40 agonist ivuxolimab in advanced cancers. Using immunoSEQ multiplex PCR, the repertoire was profiled, and TCRdb retains in-frame clones only, with some absent. The sample has tens of thousands of clones, approximately 83% seen once. Sequenced here: CD4+ or CD8+ T cells sorted from blood, sampled in a trial of the OX40 agonist ivuxolimab. All receptors derive from an adult with an advanced solid tumor such as melanoma, head and neck, liver or kidney cancer.

The chain recombines TRBV15 with TRBJ2-1, with 12 bases matching TRBD2. This CDR3 spans 15 amino acids. Unmatched junction bases numbered 6, after V lost 3 bases and J lost 9 bases. CDR1 and CDR2 (germline): LNHNV, YYDKDF (reference sequence). DNA of the CDR3: TGTGCCACCAGCAGTCGCGGACTAGCGGGATTTGAGCAGTTCTTC. Translation gives CATSSRGLAGFEQFF.

On this clone: The identical CDR3 is also encoded by other nucleotide sequences in the sample. The chain uses TRBV30 and TRBJ1-2; weak D call: TRBD1 (5 bases). The V end lost 3 bases, the J end lost 8 bases, and 13 bases lay between the germline ends. Germline CDR1 reads GTSNPN; CDR2 reads SVGIG (reference sequence). This CDR3 comprises 12 residues. CDR3 residues: CAWRGGAGGYTF. Here the CDR3 DNA reads TGTGCCTGGAGGGGTGGGGCCGGGGGCTACACCTTC.

The chain uses TRBV29-1 and TRBJ1-5; D ambiguous. CDR3 length: 13 residues. Germline V gene sequence: CDR1 SQVTM, CDR2 ANQGSEA. Trimming pared 4 bases from V and 2 bases from J, leaving 9 bases between. CDR3 amino acids: CSVAGGGNQPQHF. The CDR3, as DNA: TGCAGCGTTGCTGGCGGTGGCAATCAGCCCCAGCATTTT. Drawing the rest from reference TRBV29-1 and TRBJ1-5, the complete variable domain is SAVISQKPSRDICQRGTSLTIQCQVDSQVTMMFWYRQQPGQSLTLIATANQGSEATYESGFVIDKFPISRPNLTFSTLTVSNMSPEDSSIYLCSVAGGGNQPQHFGDGTRLSIL.

This clone came up a few times. This chain connects TRBV20-1 to TRBJ2-5; no firm D call. Germline V CDR1 and CDR2: DFQATT, SNEGSKA (reference sequence). This CDR3 region has 11 residues. Trimming cost V 2 bases and J 2 bases, with 3 bases left between them. In DNA form, the CDR3 reads TGCAGTGCTAGAAGACAAGAGACCCAGTACTTC. It codes for CSARRQETQYF.

The V gene is TRBV7-7, the J gene TRBJ1-4; 12 positions match TRBD1. Germline trimming cut 4 bases from V and 8 bases from J; bases unmatched to any gene: 14. The CDR3 contains 18 residues. CDR1 and CDR2 from the germline V gene are SSHAT and FNYEAQ (reference sequence). CDR3 nucleotides: TGTGCCAGCAGCTCAGGATCGGGACAGGGGGCTCACGGGGAAAAACTGTTTTTT. The encoded protein is CASSSGSGQGAHGEKLFF.

The chain has TRBV27 and TRBJ2-7; no clear D. Germline CDR1 MNHEY, CDR2 SMNVEV (reference sequence). V lost 4 bases and J lost 6, with 10 bases in between. The CDR3 consists of 12 residues. The CDR3 sequence is CASSSPVGEQYF. The CDR3 bases are TGTGCCAGCAGTTCCCCGGTTGGCGAGCAGTACTTC.

A few counts support this clone. The chain carries TRBV11-2 and TRBJ1-2, with a weak D call TRBD1 (5 bases). Germline values: CDR1 SGHAT, CDR2 FQNNGV. V shed 5 bases and J shed 0 bases, with 16 bases lying between them. CDR3 length: 16 residues. The CDR3 region has the DNA TGTGCCAGCAGCGCCCTGGGACCGCCAGCTAACTATGGCTACACCTTC. Protein: CASSALGPPANYGYTF.

This chain connects TRBV29-1 to TRBJ2-2, with 8 bases that match TRBD1. Germline CDR1 reads SQVTM; CDR2 reads ANQGSEA. The CDR3 runs 13 residues. V lost 6 bases to trimming and J lost 4 bases; unmatched junction nucleotides: 4. CDR3 residues: CSVTGTGTGELFF. CDR3 DNA: TGCAGCGTAACCGGGACAGGCACCGGGGAGCTGTTTTTT.

J is TRBJ1-4 and V is TRBV7-9; D gene uncertain. The CDR3 has 15 amino acids. The ends were cut back, 1 base at V and 7 bases at J, with 13 bases in the middle. Germline V gene lookup returns CDR1 SEHNR and CDR2 FQNEAQ (reference sequence). The CDR3 spells CASSLVGEVGEKLFF. CDR3 nucleotide sequence: TGTGCCAGCAGCTTAGTTGGGGAAGTAGGTGAAAAACTGTTTTTT. The complete variable domain, with remaining parts taken from reference TRBV7-9 and TRBJ1-4, reads DTGVSQNPRHKITKRGQNVTFRCDPISEHNRLYWYRQTLGQGPEFLTYFQNEAQLEKSRLLSDRFSAERPKGSFSTLEIQRTEQGDSAMYLCASSLVGEVGEKLFFGSGTQLSVL.

The rearrangement links TRBV5-4 to TRBJ2-7; 7 nucleotides agree with TRBD2. Germline trimming cut 0 bases from V and 2 bases from J; bases unmatched to any gene: 8. The germline V gene has CDR1 SGHNT and CDR2 YYREEE (reference sequence). The CDR3 has 16 residues. For the CDR3, the DNA is TGTGCCAGCAGCTTGGCTCCCGGGACTAAAACCTACGAGCAGTACTTC. Its translation: CASSLAPGTKTYEQYF.

The genes are TRBV19 and TRBJ2-1; 7 bases map to TRBD1. Trimming cost V 5 bases and J 2 bases; bases outside gene matches: 9. CDR3 size: 16 residues. Germline V gene lookup returns CDR1 LNHDA and CDR2 SQIVND (reference sequence). The CDR3 DNA is TGTGCCAGTAGTGCCATAGCAGGGGGAACCTACAATGAGCAGTTCTTC. Its translation is CASSAIAGGTYNEQFF.

The rearrangement joins TRBV7-2 to TRBJ2-1, with D perhaps TRBD2 (5 bases). Trimming pared 5 bases from V and 3 bases from J, leaving 8 bases between. The CDR3 contains 13 residues. Germline CDR1 and CDR2: SGHTA and FQGNSA. As DNA, the CDR3 is TGTGCCAGCAGCCGCCGGGACTACAATGAGCAGTTCTTC. Translation: CASSRRDYNEQFF.

CDR3 DNA sequence: TGTGCCAGTAGTTTGGATTTGGACCACCCTTTCGAGCAGTACTTC. Translating gives CASSLDLDHPFEQYF. The genes are TRBV19 and TRBJ2-7; D unclear. This CDR3 comprises 15 residues. The germline CDR1 and CDR2 sequences are LNHDA and SQIVND (reference sequence). The V and J ends lost 5 bases and 6 bases respectively, with 20 bases between them.

V usage is TRBV27 and J usage is TRBJ2-7; 9 nucleotides line up with TRBD1. J was trimmed by 1 base and V by 10 bases; bases with no gene match: 5. Germline V gives CDR1 MNHEY, CDR2 SMNVEV (reference sequence). This CDR3 has 13 amino acids. CDR3 in amino acids: CAIGTGPSYEQYF. The DNA for the CDR3 is TGTGCCATCGGGACAGGGCCTTCCTACGAGCAGTACTTC.

This rearrangement joins TRBV29-1 to TRBJ1-1; possible D gene TRBD1, 5 bases. Trimming removed 2 bases at V and 3 bases at J, with 10 bases between. This CDR3 has 13 residues. Germline V gene lookup returns CDR1 SQVTM and CDR2 ANQGSEA. For the CDR3, the DNA is TGCAGCGTTGAAAATTCGGGGGACACTGAAGCTTTCTTT. Its translation: CSVENSGDTEAFF.

The J gene is TRBJ1-2, the V gene TRBV5-6; D is possibly TRBD1 (5 bases). V was clipped by 0 bases and J by 4 bases, with 16 bases between them. CDR1 is SGHDT, CDR2 YYEEEE, per germline. This CDR3 is built from 16 residues. The CDR3 reads CASSLGTGGGSYGYTF. The DNA for the CDR3 is TGTGCCAGCAGCTTGGGGACCGGCGGGGGGTCCTATGGCTACACCTTC. Full variable domain (missing parts from reference TRBV5-6 and TRBJ1-2): DAGVTQSPTHLIKTRGQQVTLRCSPKSGHDTVSWYQQALGQGPQFIFQYYEEEERQRGNFPDRFSGHQFPNYSSELNVNALLLGDSALYLCASSLGTGGGSYGYTFGSGTRLTVV.

The V and J genes are TRBV14 and TRBJ2-3; tentatively, D is TRBD2 (6 bases). Per germline, CDR1 SGHDN and CDR2 FVKESK. The length of the CDR3 is 16 residues. Trimming left V 0 bases short and J 6 bases short, with 16 bases between. The CDR3, as DNA: TGTGCCAGCAGCCAAGAACTAGCCGAACCACGGGATACGCAGTATTTT. This encodes CASSQELAEPRDTQYF.

A few counts support this clone. The rearrangement uses TRBV7-3 and TRBJ2-7, with D tentatively TRBD2 (6 bases). The CDR3 is made up of 13 amino acids. The V and J ends lost 3 bases and 6 bases respectively, with 12 bases between them. Germline CDR1 and CDR2: SGHTA and FQGTGA. CDR3 sequence: CASSFEGGREQYF. The CDR3 nucleotides read TGTGCCAGCAGCTTTGAGGGAGGTCGCGAGCAGTACTTC.

V gene TRBV7-2 combines with J gene TRBJ2-5; 9 bases match TRBD1. The ends lost 8 bases at V and 6 bases at J; junction bases unmatched: 4. The CDR3 has 12 amino acids. The germline V gene encodes CDR1 SGHTA and CDR2 FQGNSA. The CDR3 region has the DNA TGTGCCAGCGGGAACAGGGGGCAGACCCAGTACTTC. Its translation is CASGNRGQTQYF.

This chain joins TRBV27 and TRBJ1-1, with TRBD1 as a possible D gene (5 bases). CDR3 length: 15 amino acids. In germline, CDR1 is MNHEY, CDR2 SMNVEV (reference sequence). The germline V and J ends were trimmed by 2 bases and 4 bases, with 14 bases remaining between them. CDR3 residues: CASSLQGVVLTEAFF. In DNA form, the CDR3 reads TGTGCCAGCAGTTTACAAGGGGTCGTTCTCACTGAAGCTTTCTTT.

This chain joins TRBV7-2 and TRBJ1-1; 12 bases match TRBD1. CDR3 length: 16 amino acids. The germline gives CDR1 SGHTA, CDR2 FQGNSA. Unmatched junction bases numbered 13, after V lost 6 bases and J lost 8 bases. In nucleotides, the CDR3 is TGTGCCAGCAGTCCCCCCGGGGGACAGGGGGCGACAGAAGCTTTCTTT. This sequence encodes CASSPPGGQGATEAFF.

J is TRBJ2-3 and V is TRBV9; no firm D call. Trimming took 0 bases from V and 3 from J, leaving 11 bases between them. Germline lookup yields CDR1 SGDLS and CDR2 YYNGEE. The CDR3 spans 15 residues. In DNA form, the CDR3 reads TGTGCCAGCAGCGTAGTTAAGGGCGAAACAGATACGCAGTATTTT. Protein product: CASSVVKGETDTQYF.

The chain combines TRBV19 with TRBJ2-3, with 7 bases identical to TRBD1. V was clipped by 1 base and J by 3 bases; unmatched bases: 4. The CDR3 is made up of 15 amino acids. Germline CDR1 LNHDA, CDR2 SQIVND (reference sequence). CDR3 nucleotides: TGTGCCAGTAGTATAGGGACAGGAGATACAGATACGCAGTATTTT. It translates to CASSIGTGDTDTQYF.

This clone occurred once. The chain has TRBV5-1 and TRBJ2-3; no clear D gene. V was clipped by 0 bases and J by 2 bases, with 7 bases between them. The CDR3 is 14 amino acids. Germline lookup yields CDR1 SGHRS and CDR2 YFSETQ. Written as DNA, the CDR3 is TGCGCCAGCAGCTTGGGGCGAGCCACAGATACGCAGTATTTT. Its translation is CASSLGRATDTQYF.

This rearrangement joins TRBV5-6 to TRBJ1-4; TRBD1 is a possible D gene (5 bases). Looked up from germline, CDR1 is SGHDT and CDR2 is YYEEEE. The CDR3 has 15 amino acids. V shed 4 bases and J shed 8 bases, with 18 bases lying between them. CDR3 sequence (DNA): TGTGCCAGCAGCGGGGAGCAGGGACGGCTAGAAAAACTGTTTTTT. Protein: CASSGEQGRLEKLFF. The variable domain in full, completed from reference TRBV5-6 and TRBJ1-4, reads DAGVTQSPTHLIKTRGQQVTLRCSPKSGHDTVSWYQQALGQGPQFIFQYYEEEERQRGNFPDRFSGHQFPNYSSELNVNALLLGDSALYLCASSGEQGRLEKLFFGSGTQLSVL.

This clone was found many times. The genes are TRBV5-4 and TRBJ2-7; perhaps TRBD2 as D (5 bases). The germline gives CDR1 SGHNT, CDR2 YYREEE (reference sequence). CDR3 length equals 13 residues. V lost 0 bases and J 6 bases, leaving 10 bases between the germline ends. The CDR3 coding sequence is TGTGCCAGCAGCTTGGCCGGGGTGTCCGAGCAGTACTTC. The encoded protein is CASSLAGVSEQYF.

The CDR3 region has the DNA TGTGCCAGCAGTGAATACATCTCGGGGCTGAGCGGGGAGCTGTTTTTT. Amino acids: CASSEYISGLSGELFF. The chain links TRBV6-1 to TRBJ2-2; D tentatively reads TRBD1 or TRBD2 (5 bases each). The V end lost 2 bases, the J end lost 7 bases, and 17 bases lay between the germline ends. The germline CDR1 and CDR2 sequences are MNHNS and SASEGT. The CDR3 runs 16 residues.